The 18 T cell receptor beta chains in this list originate from one sample, sequenced in a study of shared clonotypes between healthy human individuals. Method: immunoSEQ multiplex PCR; TCRdb's copy keeps in-frame clones and lacks some. The sample records hundreds of thousands of clones, around 79% being singletons. The material sequenced was PBMCs. The receptors stem from a middle-aged woman in good health. Some clones in this sample may be carry-over from other donors' samples.

Only one count was recorded for this clone. This chain uses TRBV7-9 with TRBJ1-4, with unresolved D. Germline CDR1 reads SEHNR; CDR2 reads FQNEAQ (reference sequence). The CDR3 sequence is 15 residues long. The V and J ends lost 5 bases and 0 bases respectively, with 10 bases between them. CDR3: CASSPTGATNEKLFF. CDR3 in DNA: TGTGCCAGCAGCCCGACGGGTGCAACTAATGAAAAACTGTTTTTT.

The chain joins TRBV7-9 to TRBJ1-1; D call uncertain. V lost 4 bases and J 3 bases, leaving 9 bases between the germline ends. The germline CDR1 and CDR2 sequences are SEHNR and FQNEAQ (reference sequence). The CDR3 consists of 13 residues. CDR3 in amino acids: CASSSNTDTEAFF. The DNA for the CDR3 is TGTGCCAGCAGCTCCAACACCGACACTGAAGCTTTCTTT.

The chain employs TRBV30 and TRBJ1-5; D gene uncertain. The CDR3 spans 14 residues. V lost 0 bases and J 5 bases, leaving 11 bases between the germline ends. Germline V gene sequence: CDR1 GTSNPN, CDR2 SVGIG (reference sequence). For the CDR3, the DNA is TGTGCCTGGAGTGTACCCGGAGGATATCAGCCCCAGCATTTT. Translation: CAWSVPGGYQPQHF.

The rearrangement uses TRBV2 and TRBJ2-3; TRBD2 aligns across 11 bases. The J segment lost 4 bases and the V segment lost 3 bases, leaving 3 bases of the junction unmatched. This CDR3 has 15 residues. CDR1 is SNHLY, CDR2 FYNNEI, per germline. This CDR3 is CASSETSGIPDTQYF. The DNA of the CDR3 is TGTGCCAGCAGTGAGACTAGCGGGATCCCAGATACGCAGTATTTT.

This clone was seen once. This chain connects TRBV14 to TRBJ2-1; the match to TRBD2 covers 12 bases. The CDR3 spans 23 residues. Germline V CDR1 and CDR2: SGHDN, FVKESK. Trimming removed 1 base from V and 1 base from J; junction bases left unmatched: 20. For the CDR3, the DNA is TGTGCCAGCAGCCAAGTTTGGACAGGGAGACTAGCGGGAGACGGGGAATCCTACAATGAGCAGTTCTTC. Translating gives CASSQVWTGRLAGDGESYNEQFF.

This clone qualifies as medium-sized. As DNA, the CDR3 is TGCAGCGGTGGTAGGGCAGACGGAAACACCATATATTTT. It yields the protein CSGGRADGNTIYF. The V call is TRBV29-1, the J call TRBJ1-3; D not resolved. The CDR3 is 13 amino acids. Germline CDR1 is SQVTM and CDR2 is ANQGSEA. The ends were cut back, 7 bases at V and 4 bases at J, with 14 bases in the middle. Full variable domain (rest looked up from reference TRBV29-1 and TRBJ1-3): SAVISQKPSRDICQRGTSLTIQCQVDSQVTMMFWYRQQPGQSLTLIATANQGSEATYESGFVIDKFPISRPNLTFSTLTVSNMSPEDSSIYLCSGGRADGNTIYFGEGSWLTVV.

The chain uses TRBV28 and TRBJ2-7; TRBD1 aligns across 12 bases. Germline CDR1 reads MDHEN; CDR2 reads SYDVKM. The CDR3 runs 15 residues. J lost 7 bases, V lost 5 bases, and 9 bases had no gene match. The CDR3 region is CASSPRGDRGQEQYF. The CDR3 coding sequence is TGTGCCAGCAGTCCCCGAGGGGACAGGGGGCAAGAGCAGTACTTC.

As concerns this clone: Relative to the germline gene, one junction end is altered; a read error may explain this. V and J are TRBV6-5 and TRBJ1-1; TRBD1 aligns across 9 bases. Germline V CDR1 and CDR2: MNHEY, SVGAGI. There are 13 residues in the CDR3. CDR3 protein: CASISLQGAEAFF. DNA for the CDR3: TGTGCCAGCATCTCCCTACAGGGGGCTGAGGCTTTCTTT.

V and J are TRBV28 and TRBJ1-3; maybe TRBD1 (6 bases). This CDR3 contains 16 residues. The V gene lost 4 bases and the J gene lost 0 bases, with 13 bases spanning the gap. CDR1 is MDHEN and CDR2 is SYDVKM in the germline V gene. The CDR3 coding sequence is TGTGCCAGCAGTTCAGGGGCATCTATCTCTGGAAACACCATATATTTT. Translation gives CASSSGASISGNTIYF. The entire variable domain, with the rest obtained from reference TRBV28 and TRBJ1-3, is as follows: DVKVTQSSRYLVKRTGEKVFLECVQDMDHENMFWYRQDPGLGLRLIYFSYDVKMKEKGDIPEGYSVSREKKERFSLILESASTNQTSMYLCASSSGASISGNTIYFGEGSWLTVV.

The chain employs TRBV19 and TRBJ1-2, with 7 nucleotides matching TRBD1. The ends lost 5 bases at V and 4 bases at J; junction bases unmatched: 4. The CDR3 covers 13 residues. Germline CDR1 and CDR2: LNHDA and SQIVND (reference sequence). The DNA for the CDR3 is TGTGCCAGTAGTCGACAGGGAAGCTATGGCTACACCTTC. This sequence encodes CASSRQGSYGYTF.

This clone has just a few counts. V usage is TRBV2 and J usage is TRBJ1-1; tentative D call: TRBD1 (5 bases). The V end lost 5 bases, the J end lost 1 base, and 8 bases lay between the germline ends. Germline V gene sequence: CDR1 SNHLY, CDR2 FYNNEI. This CDR3 comprises 13 residues. The DNA for the CDR3 is TGTGCCAGCAGTCCAGGGTCGAACACTGAAGCTTTCTTT. Translating it yields CASSPGSNTEAFF.

The rearrangement links TRBV18 to TRBJ1-1; D remains ambiguous. Trimming left V 3 bases short and J 6 bases short, with 17 bases between. CDR1 and CDR2 from the germline V gene are KGHSH and LQKENI. There are 15 residues in the CDR3. The CDR3 nucleotides are TGTGCCAGCTCACCGAGTTTGGGATCACCAGCTGAAGCTTTCTTT. Translating gives CASSPSLGSPAEAFF.

This rearrangement joins TRBV28 to TRBJ2-7, with 9 nucleotides matching TRBD1. V trimming: 7 bases; J trimming: 0 bases; junction bases outside the gene matches: 4. The CDR3 is made up of 14 amino acids. Germline loops: CDR1 MDHEN, CDR2 SYDVKM. CDR3 protein: CASTDRGSSYEQYF. The CDR3, as DNA: TGTGCCAGCACGGACAGGGGTAGCTCCTACGAGCAGTACTTC.

V gene TRBV4-1 combines with J gene TRBJ2-7; TRBD1 might be the D (6 bases). Trimming cost V 4 bases and J 3 bases, with 10 bases left between them. Germline V CDR1 and CDR2: MGHRA, YSYEKL. The CDR3 has 13 residues. CDR3: CASSPGTLYEQYF. The CDR3 region has the DNA TGCGCCAGCAGCCCCGGGACACTCTACGAGCAGTACTTC.

The chain's CDR3 is CASRSQGNTIYF. As DNA, the CDR3 is TGTGCCAGCAGAAGCCAGGGAAACACCATATATTTT. This chain links TRBV27 with TRBJ1-3; D remains unclear. The CDR3 sequence is 12 residues long. V lost 6 bases and J lost 4, with 7 bases in between. Germline assignment: CDR1 MNHEY and CDR2 SMNVEV (reference sequence).

CDR3 residues: CASPRREGQVNEQFF. The CDR3 DNA reads TGTGCCAGCCCGCGGAGGGAGGGCCAGGTCAATGAGCAGTTCTTC. The V call is TRBV27, the J call TRBJ2-1, with TRBD2 matching over 7 bases. V was clipped by 8 bases and J by 6 bases; unmatched bases: 13. Germline values: CDR1 MNHEY, CDR2 SMNVEV (reference sequence). There are 15 residues in the CDR3.

J is TRBJ1-2 and V is TRBV7-2; TRBD1 matches 8 bases. Germline V gene lookup returns CDR1 SGHTA and CDR2 FQGNSA. J was trimmed by 7 bases and V by 8 bases; bases with no gene match: 12. This CDR3 has 14 amino acids. CDR3 region: CASRRAGGAAGYTF. Written as DNA, the CDR3 is TGTGCCAGCCGGAGAGCAGGGGGCGCAGCTGGCTACACCTTC. Supplemented by reference TRBV7-2 and TRBJ1-2, the full variable domain reads GAGVSQSPSNKVTEKGKDVELRCDPISGHTALYWYRQSLGQGLEFLIYFQGNSAPDKSGLPSDRFSAERTGGSVSTLTIQRTQQEDSAVYLCASRRAGGAAGYTFGSGTRLTVV.

This CDR3 reads CASSWGTSGAGEQYF. The CDR3 DNA sequence: TGTGCCAGCAGCTGGGGGACTAGCGGGGCGGGAGAGCAGTACTTC. The chain combines TRBV11-2 with TRBJ2-7; 13 positions match TRBD2. The CDR3 is 15 residues long. V was pared by 4 bases and J by 7 bases, with 7 bases of the junction left unmatched. Germline V gene lookup returns CDR1 SGHAT and CDR2 FQNNGV.